This T cell receptor (beta chain) appears in the sequencing data of a study of beta chain features in type 1 diabetes. Study as a whole: There were 107,917,701 sorted cells examined across all samples. General study results and limits: In type 1 diabetes patients, VDJ junctions had fewer insertions; deletions at these junctions were more frequent. Moderate but significant shortening of TCRB CDR3s was recorded in all four CD4+ subsets from Type 1 diabetes patients.

V was cut by 1 base and J by 2 bases, with 9 bases left in between. From germline, CDR1 is SGHTA and CDR2 FQGNSA. This CDR3 region has 14 residues. With respect to this clone: Its antigen is undetermined.

The whole isolated RNA underwent reverse transcription, so sequencing captured expressed TCRB transcripts. TCRdb's table, derived via immunoSEQ multiplex PCR, lists solely in-frame clones and lacks some. The sample holds over 300,000 clones; 8% are singletons and the top ten take 0.44%. The sequencing input was central memory CD4+ T cells from blood. The chain has TRBV7-2 and TRBJ2-7; TRBD2 might be the D (6 bases). This receptor was taken from a woman under 30 in good health. The CDR3 here is CASSLDPGAYEQYF. The CDR3 DNA sequence: TGTGCCAGCAGCTTAGACCCGGGAGCCTACGAGCAGTACTTC.